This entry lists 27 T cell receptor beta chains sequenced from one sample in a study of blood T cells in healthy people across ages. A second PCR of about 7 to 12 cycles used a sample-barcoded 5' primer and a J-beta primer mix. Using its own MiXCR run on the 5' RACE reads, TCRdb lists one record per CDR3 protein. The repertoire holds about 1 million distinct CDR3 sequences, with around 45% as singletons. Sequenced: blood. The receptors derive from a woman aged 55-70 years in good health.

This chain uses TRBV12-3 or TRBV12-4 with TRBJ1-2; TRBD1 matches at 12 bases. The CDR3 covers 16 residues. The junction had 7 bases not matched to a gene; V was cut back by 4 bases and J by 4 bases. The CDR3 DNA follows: TGTGCCAGCAGTTCTCCCGGGACAGGGGGCAGCTATGGCTACACCTTC. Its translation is CASSSPGTGGSYGYTF.

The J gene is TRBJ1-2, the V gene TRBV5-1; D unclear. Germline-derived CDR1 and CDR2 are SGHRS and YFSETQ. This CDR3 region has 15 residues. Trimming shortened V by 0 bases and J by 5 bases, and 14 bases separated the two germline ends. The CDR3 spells CASSLGVQTLYGYTF. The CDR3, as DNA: TGCGCCAGCAGCTTGGGAGTGCAGACGCTATATGGCTACACCTTC.

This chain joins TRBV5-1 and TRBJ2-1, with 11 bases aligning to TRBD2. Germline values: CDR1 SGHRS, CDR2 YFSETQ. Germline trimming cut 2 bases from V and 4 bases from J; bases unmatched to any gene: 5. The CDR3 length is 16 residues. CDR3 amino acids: CASSFPTSGSYNEQFF. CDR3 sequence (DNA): TGCGCCAGCAGCTTCCCCACTAGCGGGAGTTACAATGAGCAGTTCTTC.

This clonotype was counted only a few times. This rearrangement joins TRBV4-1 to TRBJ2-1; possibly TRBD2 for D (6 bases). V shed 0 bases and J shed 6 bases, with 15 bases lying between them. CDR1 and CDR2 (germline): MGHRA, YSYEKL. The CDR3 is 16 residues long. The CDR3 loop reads CASSQEAGTVGNEQFF. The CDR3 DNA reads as TGCGCCAGCAGCCAAGAAGCCGGGACTGTTGGCAATGAGCAGTTCTTC.

CDR3 residues: CSARDLVGGVSYEQYF. The CDR3 nucleotides read TGCAGTGCTAGAGATCTGGTCGGTGGGGTCTCCTACGAGCAGTACTTC. The rearrangement uses TRBV20-1 and TRBJ2-7; no clear D. Germline V CDR1 and CDR2: DFQATT, SNEGSKA (reference sequence). The CDR3 is 16 residues long. Between the trimmed V and J ends, which lost 0 bases and 0 bases, there was a span of 15 bases.

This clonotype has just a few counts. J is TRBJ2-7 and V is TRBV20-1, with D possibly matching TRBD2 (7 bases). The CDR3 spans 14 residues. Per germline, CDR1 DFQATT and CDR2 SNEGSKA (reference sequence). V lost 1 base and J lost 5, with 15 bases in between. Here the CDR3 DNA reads TGCAGTGCTAGAGCCACCCCGGGGGGCCACGAGCAGTACTTC. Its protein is CSARATPGGHEQYF.

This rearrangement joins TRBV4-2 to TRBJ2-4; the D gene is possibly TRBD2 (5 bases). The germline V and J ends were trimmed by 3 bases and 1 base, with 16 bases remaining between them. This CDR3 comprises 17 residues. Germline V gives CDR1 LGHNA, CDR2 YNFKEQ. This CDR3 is CASSQVAPERAKNIQYF. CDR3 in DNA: TGTGCCAGCAGCCAGGTAGCCCCTGAGCGGGCCAAAAACATTCAGTACTTC.

CDR3 protein: CASSLRTADTQYF. CDR3 nucleotides: TGTGCCAGCAGTTTAAGGACCGCAGATACGCAGTATTTT. The V and J genes are TRBV12-3 or TRBV12-4 and TRBJ2-3; D remains unclear. The CDR3 is 13 residues long. The ends were cut back, 2 bases at V and 4 bases at J, with 7 bases in the middle.

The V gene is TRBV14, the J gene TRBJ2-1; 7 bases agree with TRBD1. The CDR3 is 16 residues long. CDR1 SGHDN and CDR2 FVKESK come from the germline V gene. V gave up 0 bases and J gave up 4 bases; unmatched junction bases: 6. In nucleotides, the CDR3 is TGTGCCAGCAGCCAAGAGAAGGACAGGAGTTACAATGAGCAGTTCTTC. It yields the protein CASSQEKDRSYNEQFF.

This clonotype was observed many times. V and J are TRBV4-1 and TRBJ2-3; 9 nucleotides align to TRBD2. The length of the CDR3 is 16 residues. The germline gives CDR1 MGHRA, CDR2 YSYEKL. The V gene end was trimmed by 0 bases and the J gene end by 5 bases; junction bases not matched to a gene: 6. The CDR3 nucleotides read TGCGCCAGCAGCCAAGATGGGCTAGCGGGAAGAGATACGCAGTATTTT. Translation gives CASSQDGLAGRDTQYF.

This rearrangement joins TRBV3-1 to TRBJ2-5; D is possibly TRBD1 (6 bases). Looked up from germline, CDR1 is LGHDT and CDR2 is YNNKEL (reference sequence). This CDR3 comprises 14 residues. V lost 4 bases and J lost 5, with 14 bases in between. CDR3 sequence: CASSRPGEGETQYF. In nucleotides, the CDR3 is TGTGCCAGCAGCCGGCCAGGGGAAGGGGAGACCCAGTACTTC.

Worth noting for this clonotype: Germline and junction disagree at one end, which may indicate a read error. CDR3 sequence reads: CASRYSSRRTEAFF. The CDR3 region has the DNA TGTGCCAGCAGGTACTCGTCCAGGAGGACTGAAGCTTTCTTT. V is TRBV6-5 and J is TRBJ1-1; no clear D gene. The CDR3 sequence is 14 residues long. CDR1 and CDR2 from the germline V gene are MNHEY and SVGAGI.

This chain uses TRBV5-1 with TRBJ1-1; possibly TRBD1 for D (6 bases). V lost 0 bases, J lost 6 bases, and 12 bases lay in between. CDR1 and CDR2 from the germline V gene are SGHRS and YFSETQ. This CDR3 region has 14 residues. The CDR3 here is CASSLGQGFPEAFF. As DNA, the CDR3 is TGCGCCAGCAGCTTGGGGCAGGGGTTCCCTGAAGCTTTCTTT.

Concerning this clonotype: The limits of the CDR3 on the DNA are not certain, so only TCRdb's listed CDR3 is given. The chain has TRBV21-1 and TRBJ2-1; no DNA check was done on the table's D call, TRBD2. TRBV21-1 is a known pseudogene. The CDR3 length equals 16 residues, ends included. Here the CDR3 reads CASSKLRVAGGNEQFF.

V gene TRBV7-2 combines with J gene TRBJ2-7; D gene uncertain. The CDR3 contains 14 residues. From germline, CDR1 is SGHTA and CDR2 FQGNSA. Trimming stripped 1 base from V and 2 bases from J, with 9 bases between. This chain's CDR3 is CASSLDYPPYEQYF. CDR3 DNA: TGTGCCAGCAGCTTAGACTACCCCCCCTACGAGCAGTACTTC.

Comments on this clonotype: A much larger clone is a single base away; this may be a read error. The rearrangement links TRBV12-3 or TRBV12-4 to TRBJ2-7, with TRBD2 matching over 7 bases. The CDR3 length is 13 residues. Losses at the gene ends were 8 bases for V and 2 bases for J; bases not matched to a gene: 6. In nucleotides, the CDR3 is TGTGCCAGCCGCCGCGGGAGCGCCTACGAGCAGTACTTC. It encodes CASRRGSAYEQYF.

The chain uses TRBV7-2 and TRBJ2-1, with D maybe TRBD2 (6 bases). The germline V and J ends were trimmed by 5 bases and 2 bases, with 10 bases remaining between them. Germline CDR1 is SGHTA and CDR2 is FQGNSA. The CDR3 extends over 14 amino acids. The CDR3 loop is CASSSAGPYNEQFF. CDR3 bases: TGTGCCAGCAGCAGCGCGGGACCCTACAATGAGCAGTTCTTC.

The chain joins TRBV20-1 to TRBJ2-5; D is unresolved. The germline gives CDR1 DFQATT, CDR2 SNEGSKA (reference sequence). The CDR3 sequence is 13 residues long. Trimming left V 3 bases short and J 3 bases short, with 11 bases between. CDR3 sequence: CSASSWLEETQYF. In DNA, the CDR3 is TGCAGTGCTAGTAGTTGGCTGGAAGAGACCCAGTACTTC.

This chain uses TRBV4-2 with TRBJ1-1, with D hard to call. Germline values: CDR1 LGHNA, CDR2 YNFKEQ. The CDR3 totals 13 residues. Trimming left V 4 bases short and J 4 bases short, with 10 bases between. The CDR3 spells CASSPVEGTEAFF. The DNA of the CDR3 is TGTGCCAGCAGCCCAGTGGAGGGCACTGAAGCTTTCTTT.

CDR3 DNA sequence: TGTGCCAGCAGCCAAGATCTACAGGGGGCCGATGAGCAGTTCTTC. Its translation is CASSQDLQGADEQFF. The V gene is TRBV3-1, the J gene TRBJ2-1; 9 bases line up with TRBD1. The CDR3 runs 15 residues. Germline V gene sequence: CDR1 LGHDT, CDR2 YNNKEL (reference sequence). The V segment lost 0 bases and the J segment 8 bases; nucleotides outside the gene matches: 5.

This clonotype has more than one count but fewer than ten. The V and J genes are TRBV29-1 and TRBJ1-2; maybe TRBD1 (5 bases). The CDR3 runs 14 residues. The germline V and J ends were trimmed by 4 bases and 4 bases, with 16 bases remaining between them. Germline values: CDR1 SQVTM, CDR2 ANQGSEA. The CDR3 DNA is TGCAGCGTTGTCTCAGGGTCTGTAACCTATGGCTACACCTTC. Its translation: CSVVSGSVTYGYTF.

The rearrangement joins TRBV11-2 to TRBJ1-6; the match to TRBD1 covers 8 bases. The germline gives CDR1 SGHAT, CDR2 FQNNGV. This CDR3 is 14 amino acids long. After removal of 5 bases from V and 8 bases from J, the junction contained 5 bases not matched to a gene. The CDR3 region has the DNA TGTGCCAGCAGCGCGGCGACAGGGGATTCACCCCTCCACTTT. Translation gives CASSAATGDSPLHF. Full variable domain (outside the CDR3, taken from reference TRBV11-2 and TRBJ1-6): EAGVAQSPRYKIIEKRQSVAFWCNPISGHATLYWYQQILGQGPKLLIQFQNNGVVDDSQLPKDRFSAERLKGVDSTLKIQPAKLEDSAVYLCASSAATGDSPLHFGNGTRLTVT.

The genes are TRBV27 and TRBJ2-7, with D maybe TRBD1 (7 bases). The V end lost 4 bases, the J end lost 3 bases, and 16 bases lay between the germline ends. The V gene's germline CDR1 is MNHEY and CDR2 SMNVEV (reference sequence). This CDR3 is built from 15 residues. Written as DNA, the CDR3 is TGTGCCAGCAGTTCGACAGGGAGGTTCCACTACGAGCAGTACTTC. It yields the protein CASSSTGRFHYEQYF.

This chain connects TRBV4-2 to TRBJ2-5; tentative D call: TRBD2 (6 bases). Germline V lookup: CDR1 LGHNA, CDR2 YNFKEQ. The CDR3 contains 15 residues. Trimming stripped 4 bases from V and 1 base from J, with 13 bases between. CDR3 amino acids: CASSPTSTSQETQYF. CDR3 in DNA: TGTGCCAGCAGCCCAACTAGCACCAGCCAAGAGACCCAGTACTTC.

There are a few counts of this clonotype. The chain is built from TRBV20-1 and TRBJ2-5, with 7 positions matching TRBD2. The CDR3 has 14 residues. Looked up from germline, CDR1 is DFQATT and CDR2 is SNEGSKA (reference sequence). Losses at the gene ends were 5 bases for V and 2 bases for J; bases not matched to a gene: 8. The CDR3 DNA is TGCAGTGCTGCGAGACTAGCAAGGCAAGAGACCCAGTACTTC. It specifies CSAARLARQETQYF.

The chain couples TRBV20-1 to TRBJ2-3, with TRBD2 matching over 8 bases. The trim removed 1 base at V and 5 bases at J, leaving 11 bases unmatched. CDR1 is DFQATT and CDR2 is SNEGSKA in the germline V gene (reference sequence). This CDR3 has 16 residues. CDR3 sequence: CSARGIPSGWEDTQYF. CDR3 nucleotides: TGCAGTGCTAGAGGAATTCCTAGCGGGTGGGAAGATACGCAGTATTTT.

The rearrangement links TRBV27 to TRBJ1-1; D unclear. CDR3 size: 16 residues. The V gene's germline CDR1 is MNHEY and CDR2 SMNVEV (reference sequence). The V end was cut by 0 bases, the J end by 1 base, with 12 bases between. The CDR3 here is CASSLSAWTGNTEAFF. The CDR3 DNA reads TGTGCCAGCAGTTTATCGGCATGGACGGGGAACACTGAAGCTTTCTTT.